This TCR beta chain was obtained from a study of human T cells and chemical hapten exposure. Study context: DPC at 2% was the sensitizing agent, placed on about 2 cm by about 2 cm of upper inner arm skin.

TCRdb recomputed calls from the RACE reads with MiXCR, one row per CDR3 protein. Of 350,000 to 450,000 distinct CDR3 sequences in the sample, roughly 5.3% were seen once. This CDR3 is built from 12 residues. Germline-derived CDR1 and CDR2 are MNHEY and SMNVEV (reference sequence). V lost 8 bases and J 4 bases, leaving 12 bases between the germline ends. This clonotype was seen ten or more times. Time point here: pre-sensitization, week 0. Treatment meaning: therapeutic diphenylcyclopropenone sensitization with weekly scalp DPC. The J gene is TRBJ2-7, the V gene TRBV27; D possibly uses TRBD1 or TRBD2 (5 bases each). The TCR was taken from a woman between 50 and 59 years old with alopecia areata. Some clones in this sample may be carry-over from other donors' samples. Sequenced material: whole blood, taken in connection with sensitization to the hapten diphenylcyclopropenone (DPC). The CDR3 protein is CASRGRTYEQYF. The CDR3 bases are TGTGCCAGCCGGGGACGGACGTACGAGCAGTACTTC.